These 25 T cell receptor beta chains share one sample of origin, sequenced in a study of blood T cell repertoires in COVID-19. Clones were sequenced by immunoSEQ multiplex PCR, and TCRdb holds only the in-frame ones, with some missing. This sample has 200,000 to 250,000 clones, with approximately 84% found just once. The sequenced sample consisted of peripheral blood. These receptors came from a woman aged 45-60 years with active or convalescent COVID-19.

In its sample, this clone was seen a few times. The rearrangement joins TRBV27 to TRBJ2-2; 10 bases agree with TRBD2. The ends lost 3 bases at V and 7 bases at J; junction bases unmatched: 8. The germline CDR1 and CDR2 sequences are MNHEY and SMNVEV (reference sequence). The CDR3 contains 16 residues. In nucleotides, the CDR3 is TGTGCCAGCAGTTTCCAGCGGGAGGGCCGGGGCGGGGAGCTGTTTTTT. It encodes CASSFQREGRGGELFF.

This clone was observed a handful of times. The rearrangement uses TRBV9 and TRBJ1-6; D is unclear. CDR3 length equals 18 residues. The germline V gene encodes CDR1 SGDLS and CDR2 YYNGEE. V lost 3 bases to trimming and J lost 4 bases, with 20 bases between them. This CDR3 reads CASSAAQRGRGYNSPLHF. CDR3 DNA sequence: TGTGCCAGCAGCGCTGCCCAACGTGGTCGGGGATATAATTCACCCCTCCACTTT.

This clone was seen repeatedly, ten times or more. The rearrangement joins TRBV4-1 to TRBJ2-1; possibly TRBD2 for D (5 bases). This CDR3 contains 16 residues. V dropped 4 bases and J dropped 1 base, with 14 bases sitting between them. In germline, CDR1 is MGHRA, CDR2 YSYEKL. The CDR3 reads CASSLLHTSSYNEQFF. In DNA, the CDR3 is TGCGCCAGCAGCCTCCTTCACACTAGTTCCTACAATGAGCAGTTCTTC.

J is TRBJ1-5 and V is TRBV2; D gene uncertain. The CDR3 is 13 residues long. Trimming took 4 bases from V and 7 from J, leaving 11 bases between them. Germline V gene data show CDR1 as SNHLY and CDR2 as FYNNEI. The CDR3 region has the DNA TGTGCCAGCAGTGCTCAGGAGGGACAGCCCCAGCATTTT. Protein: CASSAQEGQPQHF.

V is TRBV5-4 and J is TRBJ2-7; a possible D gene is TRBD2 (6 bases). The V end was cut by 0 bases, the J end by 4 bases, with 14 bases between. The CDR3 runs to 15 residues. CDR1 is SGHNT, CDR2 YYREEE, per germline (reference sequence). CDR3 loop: CASSLAGGVGYEQYF. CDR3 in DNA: TGTGCCAGCAGCTTGGCTGGCGGGGTAGGGTACGAGCAGTACTTC.

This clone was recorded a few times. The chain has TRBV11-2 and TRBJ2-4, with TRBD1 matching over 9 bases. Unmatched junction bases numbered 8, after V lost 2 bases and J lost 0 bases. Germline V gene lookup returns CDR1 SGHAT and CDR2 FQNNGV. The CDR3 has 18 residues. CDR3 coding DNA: TGTGCCAGCAGCTTATCTGGGACAGGGAATCTAGCCAAAAACATTCAGTACTTC. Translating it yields CASSLSGTGNLAKNIQYF.

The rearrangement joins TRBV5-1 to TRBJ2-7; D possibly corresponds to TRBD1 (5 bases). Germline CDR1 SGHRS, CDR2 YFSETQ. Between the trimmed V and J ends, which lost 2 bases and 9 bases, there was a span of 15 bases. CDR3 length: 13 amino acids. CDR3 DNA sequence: TGCGCCAGCAGCTTCAAAACAGGTGTCAGGCAGTACGTC. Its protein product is CASSFKTGVRQYV.

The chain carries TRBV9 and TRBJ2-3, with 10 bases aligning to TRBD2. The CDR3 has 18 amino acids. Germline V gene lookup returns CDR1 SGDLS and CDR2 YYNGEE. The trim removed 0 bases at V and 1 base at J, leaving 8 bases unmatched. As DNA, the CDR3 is TGTGCCAGCAGCGTAGTGATAGCGGGGGGCTGGGGCACAGATACGCAGTATTTT. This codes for CASSVVIAGGWGTDTQYF.

DNA of the CDR3: TGTGCCGACCGCCCGGCAGGGTACAATGAGCAGTTCTTC. Residues: CADRPAGYNEQFF. The chain joins TRBV12-3 or TRBV12-4 to TRBJ2-1; a weak D match, TRBD1 (5 bases). The V end lost 11 bases, the J end lost 4 bases, and 15 bases lay between the germline ends. The CDR3 loop spans 13 amino acids.

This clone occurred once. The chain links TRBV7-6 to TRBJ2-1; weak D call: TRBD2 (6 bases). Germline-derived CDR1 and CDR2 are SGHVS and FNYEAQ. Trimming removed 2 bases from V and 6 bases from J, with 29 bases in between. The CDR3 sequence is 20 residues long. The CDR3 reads CASSLFGPIRLVSVSNEQFF. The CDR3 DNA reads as TGTGCCAGCAGCTTATTTGGCCCCATTAGACTAGTCTCGGTATCCAATGAGCAGTTCTTC. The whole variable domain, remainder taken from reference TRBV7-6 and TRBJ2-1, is GAGVSQSPRYKVTKRGQDVALRCDPISGHVSLYWYRQALGQGPEFLTYFNYEAQQDKSGLPNDRFSAERPEGSISTLTIQRTEQRDSAMYRCASSLFGPIRLVSVSNEQFFGPGTRLTVL.

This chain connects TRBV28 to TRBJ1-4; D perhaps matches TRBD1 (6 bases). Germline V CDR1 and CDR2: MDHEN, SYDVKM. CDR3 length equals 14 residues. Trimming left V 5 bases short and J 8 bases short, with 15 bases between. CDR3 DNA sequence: TGTGCCAGCAGTCCAGGACAGTTGTTGGAAAAACTGTTTTTT. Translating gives CASSPGQLLEKLFF. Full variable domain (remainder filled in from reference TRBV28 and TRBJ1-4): DVKVTQSSRYLVKRTGEKVFLECVQDMDHENMFWYRQDPGLGLRLIYFSYDVKMKEKGDIPEGYSVSREKKERFSLILESASTNQTSMYLCASSPGQLLEKLFFGSGTQLSVL.

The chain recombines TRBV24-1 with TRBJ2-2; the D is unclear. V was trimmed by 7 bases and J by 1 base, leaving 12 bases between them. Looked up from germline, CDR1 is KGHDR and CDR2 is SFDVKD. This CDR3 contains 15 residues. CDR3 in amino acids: CATSSSYWNTGELFF. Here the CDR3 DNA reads TGTGCCACCAGCTCTAGTTATTGGAACACCGGGGAGCTGTTTTTT.

The CDR3 DNA sequence: TGTGCCACCCGGCGGGGGAGTCCCGGCTACGAGCAGTACTTC. This sequence encodes CATRRGSPGYEQYF. V is TRBV6-5 and J is TRBJ2-7, with 7 bases fitting TRBD2. Per the germline V gene, CDR1 is MNHEY and CDR2 is SVGAGI. The CDR3 length is 14 residues. V was clipped by 10 bases and J by 3 bases; unmatched bases: 12.

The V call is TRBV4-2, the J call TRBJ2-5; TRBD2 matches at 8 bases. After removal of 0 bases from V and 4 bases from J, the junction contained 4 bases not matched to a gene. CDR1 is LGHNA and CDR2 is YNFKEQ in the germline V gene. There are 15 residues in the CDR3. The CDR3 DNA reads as TGTGCCAGCAGCCAAGATCGGAGCGGGGGAGAGACCCAGTACTTC. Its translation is CASSQDRSGGETQYF.

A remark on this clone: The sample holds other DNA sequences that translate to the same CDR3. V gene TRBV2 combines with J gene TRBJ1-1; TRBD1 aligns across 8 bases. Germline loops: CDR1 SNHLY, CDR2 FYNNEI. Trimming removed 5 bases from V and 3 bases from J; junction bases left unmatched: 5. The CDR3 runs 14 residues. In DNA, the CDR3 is TGTGCCAGCAGTTCGACAGGGGCTGACACTGAAGCTTTCTTT. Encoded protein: CASSSTGADTEAFF.

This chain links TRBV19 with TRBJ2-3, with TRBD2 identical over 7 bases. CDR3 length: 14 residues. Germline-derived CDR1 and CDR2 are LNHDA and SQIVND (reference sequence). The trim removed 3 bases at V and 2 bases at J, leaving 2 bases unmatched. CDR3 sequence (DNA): TGTGCCAGTAGTATGCGGGGGTTCACAGATACGCAGTATTTT. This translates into CASSMRGFTDTQYF.

The CDR3 bases are TGTGCCGCGCAAAGCTCCTACAATGAGCAGTTCTTC. This gives the protein CAAQSSYNEQFF. The rearrangement joins TRBV24-1 to TRBJ2-1; D gene unclear. Trimming took 12 bases from V and 0 from J, leaving 8 bases between them. The V gene's germline CDR1 is KGHDR and CDR2 SFDVKD. CDR3 length equals 12 residues.

CDR3 bases: TGCGCCAGCACCCGAGTGACTAGCGGAGGGGAATACAATGAGCAGTTCTTC. Amino acids: CASTRVTSGGEYNEQFF. V gene TRBV5-1 combines with J gene TRBJ2-1; 9 bases align to TRBD2. The CDR3 contains 17 residues. Germline V gene data show CDR1 as SGHRS and CDR2 as YFSETQ. Trimming removed 6 bases from V and 4 bases from J; junction bases left unmatched: 14.

Here the CDR3 reads CASSEAPGSSNQPQHF. The CDR3 nucleotides are TGCGCCAGCAGCGAGGCCCCGGGGTCTAGCAATCAGCCCCAGCATTTT. This chain connects TRBV5-1 to TRBJ1-5; D uncertain. Germline CDR1 SGHRS, CDR2 YFSETQ. V was pared by 4 bases and J by 0 bases, with 14 bases between. The CDR3 sequence is 16 residues long.

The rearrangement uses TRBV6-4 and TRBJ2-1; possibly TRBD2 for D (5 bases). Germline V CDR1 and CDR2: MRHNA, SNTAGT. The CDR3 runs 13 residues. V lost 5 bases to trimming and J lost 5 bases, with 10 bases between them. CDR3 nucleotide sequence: TGTGCCAGCAGTTCACTAGGAGACAATGAGCAGTTCTTC. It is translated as CASSSLGDNEQFF.

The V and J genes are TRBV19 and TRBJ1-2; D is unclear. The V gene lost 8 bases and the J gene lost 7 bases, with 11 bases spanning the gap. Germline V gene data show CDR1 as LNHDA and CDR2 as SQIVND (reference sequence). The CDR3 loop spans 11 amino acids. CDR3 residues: CASSERRGYTF. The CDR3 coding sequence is TGTGCCAGTTCCGAGAGGCGTGGCTACACCTTC.

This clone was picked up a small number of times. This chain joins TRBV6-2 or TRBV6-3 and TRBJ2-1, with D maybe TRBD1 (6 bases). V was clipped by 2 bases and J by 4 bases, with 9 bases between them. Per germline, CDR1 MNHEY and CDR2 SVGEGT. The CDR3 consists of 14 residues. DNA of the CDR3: TGTGCCAGCAGTTACGAGGACAGTTACAATGAGCAGTTCTTC. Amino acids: CASSYEDSYNEQFF.

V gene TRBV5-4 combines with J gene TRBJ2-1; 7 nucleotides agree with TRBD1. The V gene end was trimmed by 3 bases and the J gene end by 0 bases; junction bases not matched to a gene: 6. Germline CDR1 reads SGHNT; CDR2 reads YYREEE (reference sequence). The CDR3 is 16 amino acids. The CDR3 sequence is CASSYPKGASYNEQFF. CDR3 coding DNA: TGTGCCAGCAGCTACCCGAAGGGGGCCTCCTACAATGAGCAGTTCTTC.

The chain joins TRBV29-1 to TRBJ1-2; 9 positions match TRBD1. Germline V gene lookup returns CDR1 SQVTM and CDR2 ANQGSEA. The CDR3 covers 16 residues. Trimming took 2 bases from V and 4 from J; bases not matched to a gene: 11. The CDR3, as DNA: TGCAGCGTTGAACTTGAGGGGACAGGGTTTGTCTATGGCTACACCTTC. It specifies CSVELEGTGFVYGYTF.

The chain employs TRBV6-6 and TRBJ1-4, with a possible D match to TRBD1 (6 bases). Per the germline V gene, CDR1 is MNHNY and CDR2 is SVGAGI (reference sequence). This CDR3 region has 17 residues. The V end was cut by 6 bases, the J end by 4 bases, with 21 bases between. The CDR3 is CASRRRPQGALNEKLFF. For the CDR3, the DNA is TGTGCCAGCAGGCGACGCCCACAGGGTGCCCTTAATGAAAAACTGTTTTTT.